These 26 T cell receptor beta chains originate from one sample sequenced in a study of blood T cell repertoires in COVID-19. TCRdb's copy holds only in-frame clones and misses some; the assay was immunoSEQ multiplex PCR. The data contain approximately 260,000 clones, roughly 91% of them seen just once; the ten biggest clones take up 1.5% to 2%. Sequencing used PBMCs or T cells enriched from blood (not recorded which). The receptors shown here come from a woman in her fifties or sixties who had recovered from COVID-19.

The chain is built from TRBV28 and TRBJ1-2; D not certain. The CDR3 contains 20 residues. V was cut by 3 bases and J by 8 bases, with 34 bases left in between. Germline-derived CDR1 and CDR2 are MDHEN and SYDVKM. CDR3 region: CASSFGRPGNGFRLNLGYTF. The CDR3 nucleotides are TGTGCCAGCAGTTTTGGCCGCCCGGGGAATGGGTTTAGGTTAAATTTAGGCTACACCTTC.

The table lists this clone with a count of one. This chain uses TRBV28 with TRBJ1-2; possibly TRBD1 for D (5 bases). There are 11 residues in the CDR3. Germline V gene sequence: CDR1 MDHEN, CDR2 SYDVKM. The V end lost 11 bases, the J end lost 4 bases, and 11 bases lay between the germline ends. The CDR3 region has the DNA TGTGCCGCGGGGGGGGGCTATGGCTACACCTTC. Translation: CAAGGGYGYTF.

CDR3 nucleotides: TGCAGTGCTAGTAAGCAGGGCACTGAAGCTTTCTTT. Protein product: CSASKQGTEAFF. The rearrangement uses TRBV20-1 and TRBJ1-1, with D tentatively TRBD1 (5 bases). CDR1 is DFQATT, CDR2 SNEGSKA, per germline (reference sequence). V was trimmed by 3 bases and J by 4 bases, leaving 9 bases between them. CDR3 length: 12 residues.

This chain connects TRBV10-3 to TRBJ1-5, with D perhaps TRBD1 (5 bases). CDR1 and CDR2 from the germline V gene are ENHRY and SYGVKD. The ends were cut back, 0 bases at V and 4 bases at J, with 10 bases in the middle. There are 15 residues in the CDR3. The CDR3 spells CAISESAGGNQPQHF. As DNA, the CDR3 is TGTGCCATCAGTGAGTCTGCGGGGGGGAATCAGCCCCAGCATTTT.

The CDR3 nucleotides are TGTGCCAGCAGTGGGCAGGGAAATCTTTATTCACCCCTCCACTTT. Translated: CASSGQGNLYSPLHF. This chain connects TRBV2 to TRBJ1-6, with D perhaps TRBD1 (5 bases). Germline V gene sequence: CDR1 SNHLY, CDR2 FYNNEI. The CDR3 totals 15 residues. V was shortened by 4 bases and J by 8 bases, with 15 bases between the two germline ends.

The rearrangement joins TRBV11-2 to TRBJ2-7; weak D call: TRBD1 (6 bases). This CDR3 is built from 15 residues. Looked up from germline, CDR1 is SGHAT and CDR2 is FQNNGV. Trimming took 2 bases from V and 6 from J, leaving 17 bases between them. In DNA form, the CDR3 reads TGTGCCAGCAGCTTAACAGGGACCATCGGGGTCGAGCAGTACTTC. Its protein is CASSLTGTIGVEQYF.

This chain links TRBV14 with TRBJ2-7; no definite D call. The ends were cut back, 2 bases at V and 2 bases at J, with 7 bases in the middle. Germline V lookup: CDR1 SGHDN, CDR2 FVKESK. CDR3 length equals 13 residues. The CDR3 spells CASSQTVPYEQYF. The CDR3 nucleotides read TGTGCCAGCAGCCAAACAGTCCCCTACGAGCAGTACTTC.

This rearrangement joins TRBV28 to TRBJ1-2; 7 bases agree with TRBD1. After removal of 0 bases from V and 6 bases from J, the junction contained 4 bases not matched to a gene. CDR3 length equals 14 residues. CDR1 and CDR2 (germline): MDHEN, SYDVKM. Written as DNA, the CDR3 is TGTGCCAGCAGTTTATGGACAGGGACTCATGGCTACACCTTC. It yields the protein CASSLWTGTHGYTF.

The rearrangement links TRBV11-2 to TRBJ2-3, with TRBD2 identical over 11 bases. Trimming at V came to 6 bases and at J to 2 bases, leaving 7 bases not matched to a gene. This CDR3 region has 16 residues. Germline CDR1 and CDR2: SGHAT and FQNNGV. CDR3 coding DNA: TGTGCCAGCAGGGCTAGCGGGGGGCGTTACACAGATACGCAGTATTTT. Encoded protein: CASRASGGRYTDTQYF.

The DNA for the CDR3 is TGTGCCAGCAGGGGCTCTTTCCTAGCGGGGTTCAACAATGAGCAGTTCTTC. It yields the protein CASRGSFLAGFNNEQFF. This chain joins TRBV2 and TRBJ2-1, with 9 bases lining up with TRBD2. The germline CDR1 and CDR2 sequences are SNHLY and FYNNEI. The CDR3 consists of 17 residues. J lost 5 bases, V lost 6 bases, and 14 bases had no gene match.

J is TRBJ1-2 and V is TRBV3-1 (or the pseudogene TRBV3-2), with D uncertain. Germline values: CDR1 LGHDT, CDR2 YNNKEL (reference sequence). The CDR3 is made up of 12 amino acids. V was shortened by 8 bases and J by 5 bases, with 12 bases between the two germline ends. The CDR3 nucleotides are TGTGCCAGCCTCCATCAGAATTATGGCTACACCTTC. This gives the protein CASLHQNYGYTF.

The chain couples TRBV5-4 to TRBJ1-2, with D uncertain. The germline V gene encodes CDR1 SGHNT and CDR2 YYREEE (reference sequence). Trimming pared 4 bases from V and 1 base from J, leaving 14 bases between. The length of the CDR3 is 15 residues. This CDR3 reads CASSPLLGSNYGYTF. The CDR3 nucleotides read TGTGCCAGCAGCCCACTACTGGGTAGTAACTATGGCTACACCTTC.

The chain couples TRBV7-2 to TRBJ1-6; D remains ambiguous. The germline V gene encodes CDR1 SGHTA and CDR2 FQGNSA. This CDR3 comprises 16 residues. V dropped 6 bases and J dropped 0 bases, with 12 bases sitting between them. The DNA of the CDR3 is TGTGCCAGCAGTTTTAGACTGAGCTCCTATAATTCACCCCTCCACTTT. This translates into CASSFRLSSYNSPLHF.

This clone came up many times. The chain combines TRBV5-5 with TRBJ1-2; D gene unclear. V was clipped by 0 bases and J by 4 bases, with 13 bases between them. CDR3 length: 15 amino acids. The germline V gene has CDR1 SGHKS and CDR2 YYEKEE (reference sequence). The CDR3 loop reads CASSLDWTAFYGYTF. For the CDR3, the DNA is TGTGCCAGCAGCTTGGACTGGACTGCCTTCTATGGCTACACCTTC.

A single count supports this clone. CDR3 sequence (DNA): TGCAGCGTTGAAGATGTTGAAAGAGCGGGGAACTACAATGAGCAGTTCTTC. Its protein product is CSVEDVERAGNYNEQFF. This chain links TRBV29-1 with TRBJ2-1; 7 bases are shared with TRBD2. The J segment lost 3 bases and the V segment lost 0 bases, leaving 11 bases of the junction unmatched. Germline V gene lookup returns CDR1 SQVTM and CDR2 ANQGSEA. The CDR3 spans 17 residues.

V usage is TRBV3-1 (or the pseudogene TRBV3-2) and J usage is TRBJ2-5; 13 positions agree with TRBD2. The CDR3 totals 20 residues. Trimming at V came to 1 base and at J to 5 bases, leaving 16 bases not matched to a gene. Germline loops: CDR1 LGHDT, CDR2 YNNKEL (reference sequence). CDR3 DNA: TGTGCCAGCAGCCAAGGCGGGACTAGCGGGATTATGGGGGCTTGGGAGACCCAGTACTTC. This encodes CASSQGGTSGIMGAWETQYF.

V and J are TRBV27 and TRBJ2-7; no reliable D call. Trimming removed 0 bases from V and 5 bases from J, with 8 bases in between. This CDR3 has 13 amino acids. CDR1 is MNHEY, CDR2 SMNVEV, per germline (reference sequence). The CDR3 region is CASSLSWQNEQYF. In DNA, the CDR3 is TGTGCCAGCAGTTTATCCTGGCAAAACGAGCAGTACTTC.

The genes are TRBV28 and TRBJ1-5, with D tentatively TRBD1 (5 bases). V shed 4 bases and J shed 6 bases, with 7 bases lying between them. The CDR3 is 12 residues long. Looked up from germline, CDR1 is MDHEN and CDR2 is SYDVKM. The DNA of the CDR3 is TGTGCCAGCAGTTCCGGGGGTCAGCCCCAGCATTTT. This codes for CASSSGGQPQHF.

The chain is built from TRBV4-1 and TRBJ1-3, with a tentative D call TRBD1 (5 bases). Germline CDR1 reads MGHRA; CDR2 reads YSYEKL. The CDR3 is made up of 17 amino acids. V lost 1 base and J lost 2, with 15 bases in between. This CDR3 reads CASSQGVGRGPGNTIYF. CDR3 nucleotide sequence: TGCGCCAGCAGCCAAGGCGTGGGGAGGGGACCTGGAAACACCATATATTTT.

This clone appeared a few times. V is TRBV7-2 and J is TRBJ2-1; 10 positions match TRBD2. This CDR3 comprises 17 residues. Germline V gene data show CDR1 as SGHTA and CDR2 as FQGNSA. V lost 5 bases and J lost 3; bases outside the gene matches: 10. The CDR3 sequence: CASSLWASGGSYNEQFF. In DNA, the CDR3 is TGTGCCAGCAGCCTCTGGGCTAGCGGGGGAAGCTACAATGAGCAGTTCTTC.

The J gene is TRBJ2-7, the V gene TRBV15; tentative D call: TRBD1 (6 bases). This CDR3 has 16 residues. Germline V gene lookup returns CDR1 LNHNV and CDR2 YYDKDF (reference sequence). Trimming removed 3 bases from V and 2 bases from J, with 17 bases in between. The CDR3 sequence: CATSSSSWDTPYEQYF. CDR3 DNA: TGTGCCACCAGCAGTTCCTCCTGGGACACCCCCTACGAGCAGTACTTC.

A single count supports this clone. The chain carries TRBV27 and TRBJ1-2; D may be TRBD1 (6 bases). The ends were cut back, 2 bases at V and 7 bases at J, with 17 bases in the middle. This CDR3 has 15 amino acids. CDR1 and CDR2 from the germline V gene are MNHEY and SMNVEV (reference sequence). CDR3 loop: CASSLEGGPQSGYTF. CDR3 sequence (DNA): TGTGCCAGCAGTTTAGAGGGGGGGCCTCAGAGTGGCTACACCTTC.

The J gene is TRBJ2-1, the V gene TRBV20-1; D is unclear. Germline V lookup: CDR1 DFQATT, CDR2 SNEGSKA (reference sequence). This CDR3 spans 11 amino acids. Trimming stripped 0 bases from V and 6 bases from J, with 3 bases between. DNA of the CDR3: TGCAGTGCTAGAGATCGCAATGAGCAGTTCTTC. Amino acids: CSARDRNEQFF.

CDR3 region: CASSQATGDSPLHF. DNA of the CDR3: TGTGCCAGCAGCCAAGCGACAGGGGATTCACCCCTCCACTTT. This chain joins TRBV3-1 (or the pseudogene TRBV3-2) and TRBJ1-6, with 8 bases that match TRBD1. The J segment lost 8 bases and the V segment lost 1 base, leaving 1 base of the junction unmatched. CDR1 is LGHDT, CDR2 YNNKEL, per germline (reference sequence). This CDR3 spans 14 amino acids.

The J gene is TRBJ1-1, the V gene TRBV28, with a possible D match to TRBD1 (5 bases). The CDR3 covers 14 residues. Germline V gene lookup returns CDR1 MDHEN and CDR2 SYDVKM. Trimming removed 4 bases from V and 9 bases from J, with 18 bases in between. CDR3 in amino acids: CASSSAGPESKAFF. The DNA of the CDR3 is TGTGCCAGCAGTTCGGCGGGGCCTGAATCGAAAGCTTTCTTT.

The chain uses TRBV5-1 and TRBJ1-1, with 7 bases identical to TRBD1. After removal of 4 bases from V and 6 bases from J, the junction contained 12 bases not matched to a gene. Germline V lookup: CDR1 SGHRS, CDR2 YFSETQ. The CDR3 has 15 residues. As DNA, the CDR3 is TGCGCCAGCAGCCCTCCCCCCCCACAGGGGCCTGAAGCTTTCTTT. It encodes CASSPPPPQGPEAFF.